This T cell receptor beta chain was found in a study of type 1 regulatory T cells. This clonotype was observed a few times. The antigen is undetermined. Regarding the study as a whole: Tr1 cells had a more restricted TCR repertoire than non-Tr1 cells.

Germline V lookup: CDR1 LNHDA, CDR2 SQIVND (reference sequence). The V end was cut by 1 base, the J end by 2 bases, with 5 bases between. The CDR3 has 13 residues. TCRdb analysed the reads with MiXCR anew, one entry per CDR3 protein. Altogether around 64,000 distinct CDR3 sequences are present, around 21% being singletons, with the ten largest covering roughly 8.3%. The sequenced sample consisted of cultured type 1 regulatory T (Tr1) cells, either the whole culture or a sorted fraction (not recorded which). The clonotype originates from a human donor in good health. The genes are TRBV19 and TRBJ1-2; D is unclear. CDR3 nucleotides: TGTGCCAGTAGTATAGGGGGAAACTATGGCTACACCTTC. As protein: CASSIGGNYGYTF.